Included here is one T cell receptor beta chain sequence, with context. What it binds is not known. The sample is drawn from a study of post-analysis software for immune sequencing data. Study-wide background: In terms of disease course, relapsing-remitting, secondary progressive and progressive-relapsing multiple sclerosis were included. Study results and caveats: The study found TRBV5-6, TRBV5-1 and TRBV20-1 among roughly 5 TRBV segments more frequent in patients than controls. Controls had significantly higher normalized Chao1 diversity than multiple sclerosis patients.

Trimming left V 1 base short and J 2 bases short, with 16 bases between. The germline V gene encodes CDR1 SGHTA and CDR2 FQGNSA. The CDR3 runs to 17 residues. The TCR beta cDNA libraries carried unique molecular identifiers. TCRdb independently ran MiXCR on the PCR reads; one entry per CDR3 protein. The profile shows some 160,000 distinct CDR3 sequences, under 40% of them singletons. Sequenced material: blood, taken after autologous hematopoietic stem cell transplantation. The clonotype was recovered from a girl aged 10 to 17 with multiple sclerosis. The chain has TRBV7-2 and TRBJ2-3, with D tentatively TRBD1 (6 bases). CDR3 in DNA: TGTGCCAGCAGCTTAGGCCTTTGGGGGCCCACCACAGATACGCAGTATTTT. Translated: CASSLGLWGPTTDTQYF.